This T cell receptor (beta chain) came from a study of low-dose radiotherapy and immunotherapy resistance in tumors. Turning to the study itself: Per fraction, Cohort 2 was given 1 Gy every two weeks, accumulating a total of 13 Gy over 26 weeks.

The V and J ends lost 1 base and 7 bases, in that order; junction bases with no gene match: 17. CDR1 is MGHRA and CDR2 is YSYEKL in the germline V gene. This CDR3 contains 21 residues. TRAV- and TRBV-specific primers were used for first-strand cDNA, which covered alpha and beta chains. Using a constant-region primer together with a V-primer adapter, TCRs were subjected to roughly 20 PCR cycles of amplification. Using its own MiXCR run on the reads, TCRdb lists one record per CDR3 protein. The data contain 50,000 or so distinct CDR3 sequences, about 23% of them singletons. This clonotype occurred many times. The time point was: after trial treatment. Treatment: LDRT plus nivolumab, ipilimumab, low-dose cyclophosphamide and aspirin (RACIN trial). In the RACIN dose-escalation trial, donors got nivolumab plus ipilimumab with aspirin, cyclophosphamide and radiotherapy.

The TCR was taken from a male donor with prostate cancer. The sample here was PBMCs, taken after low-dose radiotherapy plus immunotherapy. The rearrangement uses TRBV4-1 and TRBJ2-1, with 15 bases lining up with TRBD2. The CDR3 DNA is TGCGCCAGCAGCCAAGCCCAAGACGGACTAGCGGGAGGGCCCGCGCGGAATGAGCAGTTCTTC. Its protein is CASSQAQDGLAGGPARNEQFF.